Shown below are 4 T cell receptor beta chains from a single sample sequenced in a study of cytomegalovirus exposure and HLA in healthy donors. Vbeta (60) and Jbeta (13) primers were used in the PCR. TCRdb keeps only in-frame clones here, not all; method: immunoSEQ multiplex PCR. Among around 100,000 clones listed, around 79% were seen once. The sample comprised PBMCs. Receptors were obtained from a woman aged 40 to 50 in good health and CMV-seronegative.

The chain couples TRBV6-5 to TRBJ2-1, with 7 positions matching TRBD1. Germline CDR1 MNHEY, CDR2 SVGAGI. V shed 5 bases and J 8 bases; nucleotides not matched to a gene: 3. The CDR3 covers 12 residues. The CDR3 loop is CASSPTGDEQFF. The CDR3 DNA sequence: TGTGCCAGCAGTCCAACAGGGGATGAGCAGTTCTTC.

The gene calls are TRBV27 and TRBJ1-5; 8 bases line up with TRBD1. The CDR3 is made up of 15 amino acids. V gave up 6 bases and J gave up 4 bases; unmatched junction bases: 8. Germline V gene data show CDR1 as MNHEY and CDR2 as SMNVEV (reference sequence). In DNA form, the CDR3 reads TGTGCCAGCAGCCAGGGGACAGGTGGGAATCAGCCCCAGCATTTT. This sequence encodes CASSQGTGGNQPQHF.

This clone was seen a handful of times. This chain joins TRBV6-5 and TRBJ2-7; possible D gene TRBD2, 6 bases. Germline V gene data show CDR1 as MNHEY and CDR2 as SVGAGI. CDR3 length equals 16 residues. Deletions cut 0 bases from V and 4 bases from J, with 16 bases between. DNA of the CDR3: TGTGCCAGCAGTTACTCACGGACTAACCCCACTTACGAGCAGTACTTC. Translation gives CASSYSRTNPTYEQYF.

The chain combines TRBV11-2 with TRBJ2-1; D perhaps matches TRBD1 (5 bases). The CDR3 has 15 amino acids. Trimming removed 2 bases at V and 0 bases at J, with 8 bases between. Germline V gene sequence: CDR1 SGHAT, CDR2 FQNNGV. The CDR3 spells CASSLQGFSYNEQFF. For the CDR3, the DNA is TGTGCCAGCAGCTTACAGGGATTCTCCTACAATGAGCAGTTCTTC.